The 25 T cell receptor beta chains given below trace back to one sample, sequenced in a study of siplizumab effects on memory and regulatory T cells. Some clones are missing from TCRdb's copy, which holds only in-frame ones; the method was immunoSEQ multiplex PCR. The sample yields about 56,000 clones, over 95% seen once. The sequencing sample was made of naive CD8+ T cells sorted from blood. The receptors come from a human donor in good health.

In DNA, the CDR3 is TGTGCCAGCAGTGAAACCGGGACAGGAAAGTACGAGCAGTACTTC. Translation: CASSETGTGKYEQYF. The chain combines TRBV27 with TRBJ2-7; 8 bases are a match to TRBD1. The CDR3 is made up of 15 amino acids. V was pared by 5 bases and J by 4 bases, with 10 bases of the junction left unmatched. Looked up from germline, CDR1 is MNHEY and CDR2 is SMNVEV (reference sequence).

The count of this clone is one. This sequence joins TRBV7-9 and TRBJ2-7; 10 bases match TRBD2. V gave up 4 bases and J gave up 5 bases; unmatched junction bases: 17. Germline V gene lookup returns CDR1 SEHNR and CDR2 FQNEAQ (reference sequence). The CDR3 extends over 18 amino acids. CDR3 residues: CASSSPASSGRYANEQYF. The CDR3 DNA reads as TGTGCCAGCAGCTCCCCAGCGAGTAGCGGGAGGTACGCGAACGAGCAGTACTTC. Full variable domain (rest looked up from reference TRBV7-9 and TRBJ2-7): DTGVSQNPRHKITKRGQNVTFRCDPISEHNRLYWYRQTLGQGPEFLTYFQNEAQLEKSRLLSDRFSAERPKGSFSTLEIQRTEQGDSAMYLCASSSPASSGRYANEQYFGPGTRLTVT.

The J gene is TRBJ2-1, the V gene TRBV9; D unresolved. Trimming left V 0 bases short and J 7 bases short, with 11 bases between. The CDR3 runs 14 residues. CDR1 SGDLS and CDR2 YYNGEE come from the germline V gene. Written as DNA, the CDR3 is TGTGCCAGCAGCGTAGCAGGCGGCGGAAATGAGCAGTTCTTC. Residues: CASSVAGGGNEQFF.

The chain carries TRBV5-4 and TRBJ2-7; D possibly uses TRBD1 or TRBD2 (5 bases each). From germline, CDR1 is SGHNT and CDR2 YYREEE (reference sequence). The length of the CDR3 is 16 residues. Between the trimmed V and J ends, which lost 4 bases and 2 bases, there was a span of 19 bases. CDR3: CASSLFGVGVTYEQYF. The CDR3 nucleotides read TGTGCCAGCAGCCTCTTCGGGGTGGGGGTTACCTACGAGCAGTACTTC.

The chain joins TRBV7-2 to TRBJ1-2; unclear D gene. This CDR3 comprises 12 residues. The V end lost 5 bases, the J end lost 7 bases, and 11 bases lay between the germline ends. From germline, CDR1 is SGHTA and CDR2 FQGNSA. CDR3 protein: CASSPHDAGYTF. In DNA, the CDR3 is TGTGCCAGCAGCCCCCACGATGCTGGCTACACCTTC.

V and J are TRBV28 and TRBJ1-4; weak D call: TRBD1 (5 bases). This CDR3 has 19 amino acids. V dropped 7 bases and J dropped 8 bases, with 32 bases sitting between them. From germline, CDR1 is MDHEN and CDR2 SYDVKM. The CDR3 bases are TGTGCCAGCATCAGTATTTCGGGGGTTATTGCGGCCTCCGGCGAAAAACTGTTTTTT. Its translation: CASISISGVIAASGEKLFF.

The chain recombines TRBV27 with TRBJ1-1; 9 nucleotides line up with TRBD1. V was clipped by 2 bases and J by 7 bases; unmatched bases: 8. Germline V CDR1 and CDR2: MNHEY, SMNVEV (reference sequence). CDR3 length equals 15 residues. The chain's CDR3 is CASSLTGTGWVEAFF. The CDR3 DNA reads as TGTGCCAGCAGTTTAACCGGGACAGGGTGGGTTGAAGCTTTCTTT.

DNA of the CDR3: TGTGCCAGCAGCTCTCCAGGGGCTATTACCTACAATGAGCAGTTCTTC. Translation: CASSSPGAITYNEQFF. This chain links TRBV7-6 with TRBJ2-1; tentative D call: TRBD1 (6 bases). The CDR3 totals 16 residues. The germline gives CDR1 SGHVS, CDR2 FNYEAQ. The germline V and J ends were trimmed by 4 bases and 2 bases, with 15 bases remaining between them.

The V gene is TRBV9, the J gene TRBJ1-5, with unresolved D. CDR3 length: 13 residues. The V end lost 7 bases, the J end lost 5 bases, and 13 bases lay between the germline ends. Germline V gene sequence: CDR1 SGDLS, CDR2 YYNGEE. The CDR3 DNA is TGTGCCAGCGGCGATGGAGGAGATCAGCCCCAGCATTTT. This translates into CASGDGGDQPQHF. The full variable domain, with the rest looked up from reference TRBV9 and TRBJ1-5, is DSGVTQTPKHLITATGQRVTLRCSPRSGDLSVYWYQQSLDQGLQFLIQYYNGEERAKGNILERFSAQQFPDLHSELNLSSLELGDSALYFCASGDGGDQPQHFGDGTRLSIL.

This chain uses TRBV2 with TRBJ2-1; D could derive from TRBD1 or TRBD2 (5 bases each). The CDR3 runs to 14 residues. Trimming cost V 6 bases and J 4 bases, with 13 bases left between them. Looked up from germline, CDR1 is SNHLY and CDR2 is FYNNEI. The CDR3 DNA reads TGTGCCAGCAGGGGGACGAGGGGTTACAATGAGCAGTTCTTC. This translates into CASRGTRGYNEQFF.

The CDR3 loop reads CASSQATGLEYGYTF. The CDR3 nucleotides are TGCGCCAGCAGCCAAGCGACAGGGCTGGAATATGGCTACACCTTC. V and J are TRBV4-1 and TRBJ1-2; 7 positions agree with TRBD1. Losses at the gene ends were 1 base for V and 5 bases for J; bases not matched to a gene: 7. The CDR3 length is 15 residues. Germline values: CDR1 MGHRA, CDR2 YSYEKL.

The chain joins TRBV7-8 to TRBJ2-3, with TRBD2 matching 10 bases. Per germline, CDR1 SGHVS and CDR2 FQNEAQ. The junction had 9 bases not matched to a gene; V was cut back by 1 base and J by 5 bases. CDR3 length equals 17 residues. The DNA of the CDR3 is TGTGCCAGCAGCTTAGTACTAGCGGGAAAGGGGCTAGATACGCAGTATTTT. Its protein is CASSLVLAGKGLDTQYF.

CDR3 protein: CASSVSSGEGETQYF. The CDR3 DNA sequence: TGTGCCAGCAGCGTAAGTAGCGGAGAAGGGGAGACCCAGTACTTC. The chain links TRBV9 to TRBJ2-5; tentative D call: TRBD2 (6 bases). Deletions cut 1 base from V and 5 bases from J, with 15 bases between. The CDR3 has 15 residues. Germline V lookup: CDR1 SGDLS, CDR2 YYNGEE.

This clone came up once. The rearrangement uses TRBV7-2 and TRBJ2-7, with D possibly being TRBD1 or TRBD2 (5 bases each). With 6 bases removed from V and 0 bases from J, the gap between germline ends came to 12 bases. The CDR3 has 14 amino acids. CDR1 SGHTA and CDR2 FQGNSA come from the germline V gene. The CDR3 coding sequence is TGTGCCAGCAGGATGTATGGGGGCTCCTACGAGCAGTACTTC. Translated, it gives CASRMYGGSYEQYF.

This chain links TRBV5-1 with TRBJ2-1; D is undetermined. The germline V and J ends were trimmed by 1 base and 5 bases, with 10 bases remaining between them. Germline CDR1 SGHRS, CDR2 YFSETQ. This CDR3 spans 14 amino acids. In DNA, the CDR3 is TGCGCCAGCAGCTTGTACCCTAGAGACAATGAGCAGTTCTTC. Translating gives CASSLYPRDNEQFF.

The CDR3 spells CASSQETDSSYEQYF. The CDR3 DNA reads as TGCGCCAGCAGCCAAGAAACCGATAGCTCCTACGAGCAGTACTTC. V and J are TRBV4-1 and TRBJ2-7; D is unresolved. With 0 bases removed from V and 0 bases from J, the gap between germline ends came to 9 bases. Per the germline V gene, CDR1 is MGHRA and CDR2 is YSYEKL. The CDR3 contains 15 residues.

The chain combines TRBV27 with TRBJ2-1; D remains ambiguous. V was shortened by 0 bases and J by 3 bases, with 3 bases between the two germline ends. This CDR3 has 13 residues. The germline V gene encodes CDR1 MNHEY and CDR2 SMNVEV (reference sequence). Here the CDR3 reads CASSLSLYNEQFF. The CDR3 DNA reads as TGTGCCAGCAGTTTATCCCTCTACAATGAGCAGTTCTTC.

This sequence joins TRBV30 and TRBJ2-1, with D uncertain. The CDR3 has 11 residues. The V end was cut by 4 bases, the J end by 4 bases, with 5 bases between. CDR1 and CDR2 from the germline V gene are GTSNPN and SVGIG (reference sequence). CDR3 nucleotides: TGTGCCTGGACCCCTTACAATGAGCAGTTCTTC. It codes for CAWTPYNEQFF.

CDR3 sequence: CASSLGTGEAFF. In nucleotides, the CDR3 is TGTGCCAGCAGCCTCGGGACAGGTGAAGCTTTCTTT. V is TRBV7-9 and J is TRBJ1-1; 8 positions agree with TRBD1. The CDR3 length is 12 residues. V shed 5 bases, J shed 7 bases, and the junction held 3 bases outside the gene matches. Germline loops: CDR1 SEHNR, CDR2 FQNEAQ (reference sequence).

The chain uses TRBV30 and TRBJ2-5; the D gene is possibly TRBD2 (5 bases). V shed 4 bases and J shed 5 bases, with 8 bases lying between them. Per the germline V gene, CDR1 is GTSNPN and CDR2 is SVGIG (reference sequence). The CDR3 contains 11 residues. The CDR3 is CAWNRGETQYF. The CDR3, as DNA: TGTGCCTGGAACAGAGGGGAGACCCAGTACTTC.

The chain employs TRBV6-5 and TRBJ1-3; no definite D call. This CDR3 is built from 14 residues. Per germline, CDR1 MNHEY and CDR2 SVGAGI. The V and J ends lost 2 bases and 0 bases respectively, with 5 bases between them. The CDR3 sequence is CASSYSSSGNTIYF. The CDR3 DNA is TGTGCCAGCAGTTACAGCAGCTCTGGAAACACCATATATTTT.

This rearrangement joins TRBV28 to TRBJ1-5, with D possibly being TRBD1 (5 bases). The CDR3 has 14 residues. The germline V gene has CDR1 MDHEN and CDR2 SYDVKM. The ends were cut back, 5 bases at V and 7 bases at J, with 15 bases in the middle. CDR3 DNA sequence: TGTGCCAGCAGTCTCGGGCAGGGAAACCAGCCCCAGCATTTT. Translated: CASSLGQGNQPQHF.

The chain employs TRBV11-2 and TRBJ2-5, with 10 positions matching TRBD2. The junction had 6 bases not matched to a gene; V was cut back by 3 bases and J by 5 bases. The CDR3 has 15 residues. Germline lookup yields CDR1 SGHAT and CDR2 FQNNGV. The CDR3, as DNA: TGTGCCAGCAGCTTTCTAGCGGGAGCTCTCGAGACCCAGTACTTC. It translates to CASSFLAGALETQYF.

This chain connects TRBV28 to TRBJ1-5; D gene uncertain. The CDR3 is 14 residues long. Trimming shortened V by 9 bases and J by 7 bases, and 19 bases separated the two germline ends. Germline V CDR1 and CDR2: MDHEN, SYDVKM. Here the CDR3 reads CASTSLVVLQPQHF. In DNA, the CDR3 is TGTGCCAGTACCTCTCTGGTAGTCTTACAGCCCCAGCATTTT. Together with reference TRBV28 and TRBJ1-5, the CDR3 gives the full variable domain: DVKVTQSSRYLVKRTGEKVFLECVQDMDHENMFWYRQDPGLGLRLIYFSYDVKMKEKGDIPEGYSVSREKKERFSLILESASTNQTSMYLCASTSLVVLQPQHFGDGTRLSIL.

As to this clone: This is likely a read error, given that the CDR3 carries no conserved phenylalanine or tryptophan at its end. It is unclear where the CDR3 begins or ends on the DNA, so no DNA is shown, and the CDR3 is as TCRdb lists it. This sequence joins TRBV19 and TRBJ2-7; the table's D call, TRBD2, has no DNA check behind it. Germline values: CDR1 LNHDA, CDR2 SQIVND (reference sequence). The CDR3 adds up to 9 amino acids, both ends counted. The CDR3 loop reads CASSPVNVI.